Following are 32 T cell receptor beta chains from one sample sequenced in a study of post-analysis software for immune sequencing data. Study observations and caveats: TRBV segments more frequent in patients than in controls numbered a few and included TRBV5-6, TRBV5-1 and TRBV20-1.

TCR beta cDNA libraries had unique molecular identifiers. MiXCR, applied by TCRdb to the PCR reads, yields one record per CDR3 protein. The table lists about 770,000 distinct CDR3 sequences, around 46% of them singletons. These receptors' targets are unknown. Sequenced material: blood. The source of these receptors is a girl under 18 with multiple sclerosis.

This clonotype was picked up a small number of times. The chain joins TRBV11-3 to TRBJ1-2; D gene uncertain. Germline CDR1 and CDR2: SGHNT and YENEEA. The CDR3 sequence is 12 residues long. V was pared by 9 bases and J by 5 bases, with 13 bases between. CDR3 DNA sequence: TGTGCCAGTTCGTCCCCAGTTTATGGCTACACCTTC. Translation gives CASSSPVYGYTF.

The rearrangement links TRBV30 to TRBJ2-7, with 12 bases fitting TRBD2. This CDR3 comprises 15 residues. The J segment lost 5 bases and the V segment lost 1 base, leaving 6 bases of the junction unmatched. Germline V gene data show CDR1 as GTSNPN and CDR2 as SVGIG (reference sequence). CDR3 in DNA: TGTGCCTGGAGTGCGATCCGACTAGCGGGAGACGAGCAGTACTTC. Amino acid sequence: CAWSAIRLAGDEQYF.

The genes are TRBV28 and TRBJ1-6; perhaps TRBD1 as D (6 bases). Germline V lookup: CDR1 MDHEN, CDR2 SYDVKM. Between the trimmed V and J ends, which lost 6 bases and 0 bases, there was a span of 12 bases. This CDR3 has 16 amino acids. The CDR3 sequence is CASRWTASSYNSPLHF. The CDR3 DNA reads TGTGCCAGCAGGTGGACAGCGAGCTCCTATAATTCACCCCTCCACTTT.

In its sample, this clonotype was seen a few times. The chain combines TRBV20-1 with TRBJ1-4; D not resolved. Germline V gives CDR1 DFQATT, CDR2 SNEGSKA (reference sequence). CDR3 length: 14 residues. Trimming stripped 2 bases from V and 8 bases from J, with 15 bases between. CDR3 amino acids: CSARPGSLVEKLFF. The CDR3 nucleotides read TGCAGTGCTAGACCGGGTAGTCTGGTGGAAAAACTGTTTTTT.

The rearrangement links TRBV6-5 to TRBJ1-5; D call uncertain. V lost 6 bases to trimming and J lost 7 bases, with 22 bases between them. The germline V gene encodes CDR1 MNHEY and CDR2 SVGAGI. The CDR3 runs 16 residues. CDR3 DNA: TGTGCCAGCAGCCCCCACTTGGATGCCGCCACCCAGCCCCAGCATTTT. This translates into CASSPHLDAATQPQHF.

As DNA, the CDR3 is TGTGCCAGCAGCTTATTAACTAGCGGGAGCACAGATACGCAGTATTTT. This gives the protein CASSLLTSGSTDTQYF. The gene calls are TRBV13 and TRBJ2-3; TRBD2 matches at 9 bases. The V and J ends lost 2 bases and 0 bases, in that order; junction bases with no gene match: 3. Germline lookup yields CDR1 PRHDT and CDR2 FYEKMQ (reference sequence). The CDR3 runs 16 residues.

The chain combines TRBV9 with TRBJ1-6; 8 bases map to TRBD1. This CDR3 comprises 17 residues. The ends lost 4 bases at V and 7 bases at J; junction bases unmatched: 13. Germline V gene data show CDR1 as SGDLS and CDR2 as YYNGEE. CDR3 amino acids: CASSSRAGTGPNSPLHF. DNA for the CDR3: TGTGCCAGCAGCTCCCGCGCAGGGACAGGCCCAAATTCACCCCTCCACTTT.

The genes are TRBV29-1 and TRBJ1-2; tentatively, D is TRBD1 (6 bases). Trimming took 3 bases from V and 3 from J, leaving 14 bases between them. Germline V gives CDR1 SQVTM, CDR2 ANQGSEA. CDR3 size: 14 residues. The CDR3 is CSVEGTREYYGYTF. CDR3 bases: TGCAGCGTTGAGGGGACAAGAGAATACTATGGCTACACCTTC.

The chain employs TRBV4-3 and TRBJ2-3; 10 nucleotides match TRBD2. Germline assignment: CDR1 LGHNA and CDR2 YSLEER. CDR3 length: 16 amino acids. V lost 0 bases, J lost 2 bases, and 2 bases stayed unmatched. CDR3 protein: CASSQDSGRPTDTQYF. The CDR3 DNA is TGCGCCAGCAGCCAAGATAGCGGGAGGCCCACAGATACGCAGTATTTT.

V is TRBV11-3 and J is TRBJ2-5; TRBD1 might be the D (7 bases). The CDR3 is made up of 15 amino acids. CDR1 and CDR2 from the germline V gene are SGHNT and YENEEA. Deletions cut 1 base from V and 1 base from J, with 10 bases between. The CDR3 DNA follows: TGTGCCAGCAGCTTAGGCGGGACAGTCCAAGAGACCCAGTACTTC. Translated, it gives CASSLGGTVQETQYF.

This chain uses TRBV28 with TRBJ2-1; D gene unclear. Germline CDR1 is MDHEN and CDR2 is SYDVKM. The ends were cut back, 4 bases at V and 9 bases at J, with 16 bases in the middle. The CDR3 covers 14 residues. The CDR3 DNA is TGTGCCAGCAGTTACGGAGTCCTGGCCTTTGAGCAGTTCTTC. Its protein is CASSYGVLAFEQFF.

The J gene is TRBJ1-2, the V gene TRBV12-3 or TRBV12-4, with D possibly being TRBD1 (5 bases). Between the trimmed V and J ends, which lost 6 bases and 4 bases, there was a span of 18 bases. The CDR3 covers 15 residues. CDR3 in DNA: TGTGCCAGCAGGGAGGTGACGGGGCAGGGCTATGGCTACACCTTC. Amino acid sequence: CASREVTGQGYGYTF.

This clonotype has a single count. V is TRBV9 and J is TRBJ2-1; possible D gene TRBD2, 6 bases. This CDR3 is built from 16 residues. In germline, CDR1 is SGDLS, CDR2 YYNGEE. V lost 0 bases to trimming and J lost 5 bases, with 15 bases between them. The CDR3 DNA reads as TGTGCCAGCAGCGTAGAGGGGCTAGCGAATAACAATGAGCAGTTCTTC. This codes for CASSVEGLANNNEQFF.

The chain has TRBV29-1 and TRBJ2-4, with D perhaps TRBD1 or TRBD2 (5 bases each). Trimming removed 3 bases from V and 13 bases from J, with 19 bases in between. The CDR3 covers 13 residues. Germline CDR1 reads SQVTM; CDR2 reads ANQGSEA. CDR3 amino acids: CSVDWGSQGEQYF. The CDR3 bases are TGCAGCGTTGACTGGGGGTCCCAGGGAGAGCAGTACTTC.

The table lists this clonotype with a count of one. The rearrangement joins TRBV6-1 to TRBJ2-7; D ambiguous. This CDR3 is 16 amino acids long. Per germline, CDR1 MNHNS and CDR2 SASEGT. Trimming removed 4 bases at V and 3 bases at J, with 19 bases between. CDR3 loop: CASSAPVSGANYEQYF. DNA of the CDR3: TGTGCCAGCAGTGCCCCCGTATCTGGAGCCAACTACGAGCAGTACTTC.

This clonotype was counted only a few times. This chain connects TRBV20-1 to TRBJ2-3, with 11 bases fitting TRBD2. Germline CDR1 reads DFQATT; CDR2 reads SNEGSKA (reference sequence). The CDR3 is 17 residues long. The V and J ends lost 1 base and 4 bases, in that order; junction bases with no gene match: 10. The CDR3 protein is CSARGLAGFFGPDTQYF. The CDR3 DNA is TGCAGTGCTAGAGGACTAGCGGGGTTCTTCGGCCCAGATACGCAGTATTTT.

The chain links TRBV4-2 to TRBJ2-1; 13 bases line up with TRBD2. J lost 6 bases, V lost 0 bases, and 2 bases had no gene match. This CDR3 is 16 amino acids long. Germline V lookup: CDR1 LGHNA, CDR2 YNFKEQ. Here the CDR3 reads CASSQELAGGSNEQFF. Written as DNA, the CDR3 is TGTGCCAGCAGCCAAGAACTAGCGGGAGGGTCCAATGAGCAGTTCTTC.

Here the CDR3 reads CASSSEGGIAREQYF. Here the CDR3 DNA reads TGTGCCAGCAGCTCGGAGGGCGGGATCGCGAGGGAGCAGTACTTC. The rearrangement uses TRBV7-2 and TRBJ2-5, with D possibly being TRBD2 (6 bases). V lost 4 bases, J lost 11 bases, and 23 bases lay in between. This CDR3 spans 15 amino acids. Germline CDR1 is SGHTA and CDR2 is FQGNSA. The entire variable domain, with the rest obtained from reference TRBV7-2 and TRBJ2-5, is as follows: GAGVSQSPSNKVTEKGKDVELRCDPISGHTALYWYRQSLGQGLEFLIYFQGNSAPDKSGLPSDRFSAERTGGSVSTLTIQRTQQEDSAVYLCASSSEGGIAREQYFGPGTRLLVL.

J is TRBJ2-3 and V is TRBV29-1; 10 bases fit TRBD2. This CDR3 is built from 15 residues. Germline assignment: CDR1 SQVTM and CDR2 ANQGSEA. Trimming cost V 6 bases and J 5 bases; bases outside gene matches: 11. For the CDR3, the DNA is TGCAGCGTCGAACCTAGCGGGAGTAGGAAAGATACGCAGTATTTT. Protein sequence: CSVEPSGSRKDTQYF.

At least ten counts were recorded for this clonotype. The chain has TRBV7-3 and TRBJ2-1; D ambiguous. The germline V gene encodes CDR1 SGHTA and CDR2 FQGTGA. The V end was cut by 3 bases, the J end by 5 bases, with 8 bases between. The CDR3 length is 13 residues. CDR3 sequence: CASSLSQNNEQFF. CDR3 bases: TGTGCCAGCAGCTTGAGCCAAAACAATGAGCAGTTCTTC.

This chain's CDR3 is CASSLVQAQETQYF. In DNA form, the CDR3 reads TGCGCCAGCAGCTTGGTCCAGGCCCAGGAGACCCAGTACTTC. V gene TRBV5-1 combines with J gene TRBJ2-5; D call uncertain. Germline CDR1 reads SGHRS; CDR2 reads YFSETQ. The CDR3 has 14 residues. V gave up 0 bases and J gave up 5 bases, with 11 bases separating them.

The genes are TRBV7-2 and TRBJ2-3; D perhaps matches TRBD1 (5 bases). Germline V gives CDR1 SGHTA, CDR2 FQGNSA. CDR3 length equals 16 residues. Trimming removed 1 base at V and 0 bases at J, with 11 bases between. CDR3: CASSLGTGHSTDTQYF. In nucleotides, the CDR3 is TGTGCCAGCAGCTTAGGAACAGGACACAGCACAGATACGCAGTATTTT. Filled out from reference TRBV7-2 and TRBJ2-3, the complete variable domain reads GAGVSQSPSNKVTEKGKDVELRCDPISGHTALYWYRQSLGQGLEFLIYFQGNSAPDKSGLPSDRFSAERTGGSVSTLTIQRTQQEDSAVYLCASSLGTGHSTDTQYFGPGTRLTVL.

The chain uses TRBV20-1 and TRBJ2-1; D possibly corresponds to TRBD2 (5 bases). Germline CDR1 and CDR2: DFQATT and SNEGSKA (reference sequence). The CDR3 extends over 12 amino acids. Trimming cost V 3 bases and J 4 bases, with 7 bases left between them. The CDR3 loop reads CSASGMYNEQFF. Written as DNA, the CDR3 is TGCAGTGCTAGCGGGATGTACAATGAGCAGTTCTTC.

As concerns this clonotype: At one boundary the junction diverges from the germline segment, which might be a read error. V and J are TRBV7-9 and TRBJ2-1, with a weak D call TRBD1 (5 bases). Germline CDR1 SEHNR, CDR2 FQNEAQ (reference sequence). This CDR3 is 14 amino acids long. CDR3 region: CAGSPQTEHNEQFF. CDR3 in DNA: TGTGCCGGCAGCCCTCAGACAGAACACAATGAGCAGTTCTTC.

The chain has TRBV15 and TRBJ2-2, with 11 bases matching TRBD2. The CDR3 consists of 16 residues. After removal of 0 bases from V and 7 bases from J, the junction contained 4 bases not matched to a gene. Germline CDR1 LNHNV, CDR2 YYDKDF (reference sequence). CDR3 residues: CATSRDRGTSGGELFF. The CDR3 DNA is TGTGCCACCAGCAGAGATAGAGGGACTAGCGGCGGGGAGCTGTTTTTT. The complete variable domain, with remaining parts taken from reference TRBV15 and TRBJ2-2, reads DAMVIQNPRYQVTQFGKPVTLSCSQTLNHNVMYWYQQKSSQAPKLLFHYYDKDFNNEADTPDNFQSRRPNTSFCFLDIRSPGLGDTAMYLCATSRDRGTSGGELFFGEGSRLTVL.

CDR3 protein: CATSDLGDGEETQYF. The CDR3 nucleotides read TGTGCCACCAGTGACCTCGGGGACGGCGAAGAGACCCAGTACTTC. The chain links TRBV24-1 to TRBJ2-5, with D perhaps matching TRBD1 or TRBD2 (5 bases each). CDR3 size: 15 residues. Trimming left V 4 bases short and J 3 bases short, with 14 bases between. Germline V lookup: CDR1 KGHDR, CDR2 SFDVKD.

The gene calls are TRBV6-5 and TRBJ2-4; TRBD1 matches at 8 bases. The J call may be wrong; the DNA end is better matched by TRBJ2-7. CDR3 size: 15 residues. The germline gives CDR1 MNHEY, CDR2 SVGAGI. CDR3 region: CASRRQGPSVGEQYF. The CDR3 bases are TGTGCCAGCAGAAGACAGGGGCCCTCGGTGGGCGAGCAGTACTTC.

The genes are TRBV20-1 and TRBJ1-2; D remains unclear. Germline loops: CDR1 DFQATT, CDR2 SNEGSKA (reference sequence). The CDR3 has 13 amino acids. Trimming took 3 bases from V and 3 from J, leaving 11 bases between them. In nucleotides, the CDR3 is TGCAGTGCTAGTGCAAGGGAGTACTATGGCTACACCTTC. It codes for CSASAREYYGYTF.

The chain joins TRBV28 to TRBJ2-7, with D perhaps TRBD1 (6 bases). The CDR3 has 15 residues. The germline V and J ends were trimmed by 6 bases and 4 bases, with 19 bases remaining between them. Germline V gene sequence: CDR1 MDHEN, CDR2 SYDVKM. The CDR3 sequence: CASRTDRQADYEQYF. In DNA form, the CDR3 reads TGTGCCAGCAGGACCGACAGGCAGGCTGATTACGAGCAGTACTTC.

The chain links TRBV20-1 to TRBJ2-1, with D hard to call. Germline assignment: CDR1 DFQATT and CDR2 SNEGSKA (reference sequence). The CDR3 spans 15 residues. V was trimmed by 4 bases and J by 4 bases, leaving 17 bases between them. CDR3 sequence: CSATPDRDAYNEQFF. CDR3 DNA sequence: TGCAGTGCTACCCCGGACCGAGACGCGTACAATGAGCAGTTCTTC.

CDR3 in amino acids: CASSLEGQRYNEQFF. CDR3 nucleotide sequence: TGTGCCAGCAGCTTAGAAGGCCAGCGGTACAATGAGCAGTTCTTC. V gene TRBV13 combines with J gene TRBJ2-1; D possibly corresponds to TRBD2 (5 bases). The CDR3 has 15 amino acids. V lost 1 base and J 4 bases, leaving 11 bases between the germline ends. The V gene's germline CDR1 is PRHDT and CDR2 FYEKMQ (reference sequence).

The CDR3 is CAIMQADTQYF. For the CDR3, the DNA is TGTGCCATCATGCAGGCAGATACGCAGTATTTT. This chain connects TRBV10-3 to TRBJ2-3; D remains ambiguous. Germline V gene sequence: CDR1 ENHRY, CDR2 SYGVKD. The V and J ends lost 7 bases and 4 bases respectively, with 6 bases between them. CDR3 size: 11 residues.